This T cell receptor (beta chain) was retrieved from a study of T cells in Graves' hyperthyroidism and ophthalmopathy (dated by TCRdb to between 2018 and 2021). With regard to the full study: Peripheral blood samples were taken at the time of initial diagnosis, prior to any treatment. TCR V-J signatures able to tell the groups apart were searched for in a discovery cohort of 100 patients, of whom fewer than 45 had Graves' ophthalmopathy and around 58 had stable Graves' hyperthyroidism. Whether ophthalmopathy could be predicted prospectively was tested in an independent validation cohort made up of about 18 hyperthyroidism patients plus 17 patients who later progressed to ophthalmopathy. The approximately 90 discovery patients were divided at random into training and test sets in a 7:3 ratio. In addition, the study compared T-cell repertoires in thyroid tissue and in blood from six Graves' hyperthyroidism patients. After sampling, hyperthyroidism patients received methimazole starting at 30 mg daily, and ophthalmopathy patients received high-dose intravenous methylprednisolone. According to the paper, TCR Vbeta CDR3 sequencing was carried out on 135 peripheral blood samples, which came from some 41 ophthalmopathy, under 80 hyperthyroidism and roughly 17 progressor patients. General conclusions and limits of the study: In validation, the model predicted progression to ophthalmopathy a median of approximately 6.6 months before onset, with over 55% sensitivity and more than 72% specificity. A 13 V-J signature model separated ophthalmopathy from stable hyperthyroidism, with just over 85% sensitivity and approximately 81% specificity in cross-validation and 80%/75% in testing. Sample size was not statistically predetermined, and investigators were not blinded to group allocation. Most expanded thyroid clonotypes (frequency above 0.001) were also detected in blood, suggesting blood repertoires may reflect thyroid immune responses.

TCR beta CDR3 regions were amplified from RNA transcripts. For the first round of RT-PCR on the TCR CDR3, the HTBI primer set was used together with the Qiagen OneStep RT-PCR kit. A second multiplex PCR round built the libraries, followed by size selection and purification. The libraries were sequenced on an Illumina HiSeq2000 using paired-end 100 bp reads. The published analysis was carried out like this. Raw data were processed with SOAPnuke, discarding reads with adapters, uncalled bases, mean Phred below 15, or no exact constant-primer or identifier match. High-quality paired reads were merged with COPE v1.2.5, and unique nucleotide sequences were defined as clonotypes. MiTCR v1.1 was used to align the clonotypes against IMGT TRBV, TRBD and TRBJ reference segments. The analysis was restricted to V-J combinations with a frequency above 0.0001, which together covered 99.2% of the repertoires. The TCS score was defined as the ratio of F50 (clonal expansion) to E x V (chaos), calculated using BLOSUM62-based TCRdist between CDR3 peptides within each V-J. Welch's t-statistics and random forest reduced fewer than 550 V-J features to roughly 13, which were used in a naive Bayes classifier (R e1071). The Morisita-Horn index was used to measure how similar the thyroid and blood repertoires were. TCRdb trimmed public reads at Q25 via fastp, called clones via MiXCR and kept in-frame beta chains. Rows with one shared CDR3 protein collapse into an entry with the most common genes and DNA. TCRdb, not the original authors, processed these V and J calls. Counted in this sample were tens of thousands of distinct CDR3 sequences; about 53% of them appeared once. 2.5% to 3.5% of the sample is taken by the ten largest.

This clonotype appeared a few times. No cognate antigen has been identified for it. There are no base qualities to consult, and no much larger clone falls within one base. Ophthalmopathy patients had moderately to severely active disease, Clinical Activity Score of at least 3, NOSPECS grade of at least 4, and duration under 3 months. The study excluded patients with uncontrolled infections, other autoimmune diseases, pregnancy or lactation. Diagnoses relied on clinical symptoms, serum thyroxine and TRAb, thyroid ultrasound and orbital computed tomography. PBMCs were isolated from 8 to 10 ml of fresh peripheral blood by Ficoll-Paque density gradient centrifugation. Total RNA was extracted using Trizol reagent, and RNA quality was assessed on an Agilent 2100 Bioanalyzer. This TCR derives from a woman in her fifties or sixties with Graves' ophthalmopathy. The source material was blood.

The CDR3 amino acid sequence is: CASRYKAGGVGEQYF. The nucleotides are TGTGCCAGTAGATATAAGGCGGGAGGAGTCGGAGAGCAGTACTTC. The rearranged chain carries TRBV19 and TRBJ2-7, and TRBD2 matches 8 of the central bases. From its cysteine to its phenylalanine, the CDR3 spans 15 amino acids. This entry keeps only the CDR3 DNA: 45 bases, framed from base 1. CDR1 and CDR2 are drawn from the germline V gene (reference sequence): LNHDA, SQIVND. Here V drops 6 bases and J drops 7 bases, and the junction holds 14 bases not matched to any gene.